This TCR beta chain was identified during a study of blood T cell repertoires in COVID-19. Study in general: Acute-phase and convalescent COVID-19 samples originated in the United States, Italy and Spain.

V lost 5 bases to trimming and J lost 9 bases; unmatched junction nucleotides: 11. The germline V gene encodes CDR1 SGHVS and CDR2 FNYEAQ. CDR3 size: 16 residues. Sequencing was performed with immunoSEQ multiplex PCR; in TCRdb, only in-frame clones are kept and a portion is missing. The sample lists more than 200,000 clones, around 88% occurring once. The sequenced sample consisted of peripheral blood. The receptor was derived from a woman in her fifties or sixties with acute or convalescent COVID-19. The chain carries TRBV7-6 and TRBJ1-6; 9 bases fit TRBD1. The CDR3 loop reads CASSAQDRGDSSPLHF. The CDR3 region has the DNA TGTGCCAGCAGCGCCCAGGACAGGGGAGATAGTTCACCCCTCCACTTT.